One T cell receptor beta chain is described in this entry. Germline V lookup: CDR1 SGDLS, CDR2 YYNGEE. The junction had 11 bases not matched to a gene; V was cut back by 0 bases and J by 8 bases. The CDR3 covers 17 residues. This sample stems from a study of control samples from healthy donors and cancer patients. Sequenced by immunoSEQ multiplex PCR; TCRdb stores in-frame clones only, minus some. The sample has 200,000 to 250,000 clones; 90% to 95% are singletons. The source material was blood. The chain carries TRBV9 and TRBJ1-6; 7 bases fit TRBD1. This receptor was identified in a man between 45 and 60 years old in good health. The CDR3 loop reads CASSVERQGTAHSPLHF. DNA of the CDR3: TGTGCCAGCAGCGTAGAACGACAGGGAACAGCTCATTCACCCCTCCACTTT.